Listed here is a single T cell receptor beta chain. Its antigen is currently unknown. This sample was taken from a study of cytomegalovirus exposure and HLA in healthy donors. Study background: HLA-typed donors were the source of some 80 million unique TCRs, which an early data release held. Whole-study findings and limits: A few of the chains that were CMV-associated were confirmed in vitro to be specific for CMV antigens. The authors assumed roughly uniform sequencing depth across donors for presence/absence analyses.

The PCR made use of 60 Vbeta and 13 Jbeta primers. Profiled with immunoSEQ multiplex PCR; TCRdb holds only in-frame clones, not every one. Here the sample spans 150,000 to 170,000 clones, about 76% being singletons. Donors in the study were healthy people who gave bone marrow. The sample comprised PBMCs. This TCR came from a man between 25 and 39 years old in good health and CMV-seropositive.

CDR3 loop: CASRGGLRAQYF. The CDR3 DNA is TGTGCCAGCCGTGGTGGCTTACGGGCCCAGTACTTC. The chain employs TRBV28 and TRBJ2-5; the D is unclear. V was clipped by 8 bases and J by 9 bases, with 16 bases between them. Germline CDR1 is MDHEN and CDR2 is SYDVKM. There are 12 residues in the CDR3.